A selection of T cell receptor beta chains follows, all from one sample in a study of blood T cells in healthy people across ages. TCRdb re-called the 5' RACE reads through MiXCR, storing one row per CDR3 protein. The table shows fewer than 1,200,000 distinct CDR3 sequences, with almost 25% occurring only once. This sample also belongs to another study, concerning T cells of mothers and their children.

The sample taken for sequencing was blood. These receptor sequences come from a girl aged 2 to 9 in good health. Each CDR3 is given with its conserved first and last residue.

cdr3_length v_call cdr3_aa
16 TRBV4-2 CASSPQGGFFSYEQYF
13 TRBV28 CASGLNQQETQYF
16 TRBV27 CASSHWTGGGADTQYF
16 TRBV12-3/TRBV12-4 CASSLMGYSGANVLTF
16 TRBV6-6 CASRFTTDSSTDTQYF
14 TRBV6-5 CASSNLTRTDEQFF
14 TRBV2 CASSGVLMTETQYF
13 TRBV7-9 CASLPRGAYEQYF
15 TRBV27 CASSLSPGLGNEQFF
12 TRBV29-1 CSVGEGYTEAFF
14 TRBV20-1 CSASRGRGRETQYF
13 TRBV20-1 CSARGTTSNEQFF
13 TRBV6-5 CASSPFSNEKLFF
17 TRBV6-5 CASSYSDPGNILGTQYF
12 TRBV2 CASSVARDEQYF
16 TRBV9 CASSRTDPSGANVLTF
15 TRBV29-1 CSVGGGQDFKNGYTF
18 TRBV29-1 CSVEDSGLAISGANVLTF
16 TRBV20-1 CSAKDFRREGLYEQYF
13 TRBV29-1 CSVEGRVFTEAFF
14 TRBV5-1 CASSPELAENEQFF
12 TRBV2 CASSETVYGYTF
13 TRBV18 CASSPVGAETQYF
14 TRBV28 CANLRQGAKDTQYF
18 TRBV5-6 CASSLVQEGATTNEKLFF
13 TRBV29-1 CSVSPMVTTEAFF
15 TRBV7-3 CASSLTGQGNEKLFF
14 TRBV20-1 CSARSAGSSYEQYF
15 TRBV27 CASSFLSLKDTEAFF